Each of the 28 T cell receptor beta chains below was sequenced from the same sample in a study of OX40 agonist ivuxolimab in advanced cancers. This table comes from immunoSEQ multiplex PCR, and its TCRdb copy is limited to in-frame clones, with some not included. Among under 55,000 clones listed, 65% to 85% were seen once. Sample: CD4+ or CD8+ T cells sorted from blood, taken in a trial of the OX40 agonist ivuxolimab. Receptors originate from an adult with an advanced solid tumor such as melanoma, head and neck, liver or kidney cancer.

This sequence joins TRBV7-2 and TRBJ2-1; 8 positions agree with TRBD1. The CDR3 has 15 residues. The V gene's germline CDR1 is SGHTA and CDR2 FQGNSA. V shed 1 base, J shed 9 bases, and the junction held 8 bases outside the gene matches. As DNA, the CDR3 is TGTGCCAGCAGCTTAGGGCAGGGGGCTTTAGGTGAGCAGTTCTTC. Translating it yields CASSLGQGALGEQFF.

This chain joins TRBV4-2 and TRBJ2-1, with D perhaps TRBD2 (5 bases). The CDR3 totals 14 residues. Germline lookup yields CDR1 LGHNA and CDR2 YNFKEQ. The germline V and J ends were trimmed by 0 bases and 7 bases, with 10 bases remaining between them. The CDR3 region is CASSQEREGNEQFF. CDR3 bases: TGTGCCAGCAGCCAAGAACGTGAGGGAAATGAGCAGTTCTTC.

The chain joins TRBV4-2 to TRBJ2-1; 12 bases fit TRBD2. Germline V CDR1 and CDR2: LGHNA, YNFKEQ. Trimming at V came to 0 bases and at J to 8 bases, leaving 8 bases not matched to a gene. CDR3 length equals 17 residues. The CDR3: CASSQDRRLAGEDEQFF. In DNA, the CDR3 is TGTGCCAGCAGCCAAGATAGGCGACTAGCGGGGGAGGATGAGCAGTTCTTC.

CDR3 DNA sequence: TGTGCCAGCAGCTTAGGGGGACTTCCCAATCAGCCCCAGCATTTT. It encodes CASSLGGLPNQPQHF. V is TRBV7-9 and J is TRBJ1-5; TRBD1 is a possible D gene (5 bases). The CDR3 contains 15 residues. CDR1 and CDR2 (germline): SEHNR, FQNEAQ (reference sequence). With 1 base removed from V and 3 bases from J, the gap between germline ends came to 10 bases.

The chain recombines TRBV5-1 with TRBJ2-1; D is unclear. The CDR3 contains 16 residues. Germline V lookup: CDR1 SGHRS, CDR2 YFSETQ. The V gene lost 0 bases and the J gene lost 4 bases, with 14 bases spanning the gap. The CDR3, as DNA: TGCGCCAGCAGCTTGGTTCCAGTGAGTGGGTACAATGAGCAGTTCTTC. Its translation: CASSLVPVSGYNEQFF. The whole variable domain, remainder taken from reference TRBV5-1 and TRBJ2-1, is KAGVTQTPRYLIKTRGQQVTLSCSPISGHRSVSWYQQTPGQGLQFLFEYFSETQRNKGNFPGRFSGRQFSNSRSEMNVSTLELGDSALYLCASSLVPVSGYNEQFFGPGTRLTVL.

Comments on this clone: Other DNA sequences in the same sample also yield this CDR3. The chain uses TRBV29-1 and TRBJ1-2; a weak D match, TRBD1 (6 bases). Between the trimmed V and J ends, which lost 3 bases and 2 bases, there was a span of 16 bases. CDR3 length equals 15 residues. Germline V gene sequence: CDR1 SQVTM, CDR2 ANQGSEA. The CDR3 region has the DNA TGCAGCGTTGATCGATCGGACAGAGCAAACTATGGCTACACCTTC. Translation gives CSVDRSDRANYGYTF.

V gene TRBV5-1 combines with J gene TRBJ2-1; TRBD1 aligns across 8 bases. The germline gives CDR1 SGHRS, CDR2 YFSETQ. Germline trimming cut 0 bases from V and 7 bases from J; bases unmatched to any gene: 15. The CDR3 has 18 amino acids. The CDR3 reads CASSLVYRDRQKWNEQFF. CDR3 bases: TGCGCCAGCAGCTTGGTTTACAGGGACAGGCAAAAGTGGAATGAGCAGTTCTTC.

The V call is TRBV2, the J call TRBJ2-1; weak D call: TRBD1 (6 bases). Germline V lookup: CDR1 SNHLY, CDR2 FYNNEI. The V end lost 6 bases, the J end lost 10 bases, and 13 bases lay between the germline ends. The CDR3 covers 12 residues. The CDR3 region has the DNA TGTGCCAGCAGCCGGGACATCTCGGAGCAGTTCTTC. It codes for CASSRDISEQFF.

This chain uses TRBV27 with TRBJ2-1, with 7 bases fitting TRBD1. In germline, CDR1 is MNHEY, CDR2 SMNVEV (reference sequence). The ends lost 4 bases at V and 6 bases at J; junction bases unmatched: 3. The CDR3 consists of 13 residues. Here the CDR3 DNA reads TGTGCCAGCAGTTACGACAGGGCCAATGAGCAGTTCTTC. This gives the protein CASSYDRANEQFF.

In this sample, this clone turned up a few times. CDR3 DNA: TGTGCCAGCAGTCGTGATACAACATCTCCAGATACGCAGTATTTT. Translating gives CASSRDTTSPDTQYF. The rearrangement uses TRBV6-6 and TRBJ2-3; D ambiguous. Germline V gene data show CDR1 as MNHNY and CDR2 as SVGAGI (reference sequence). This CDR3 spans 15 amino acids. V was shortened by 5 bases and J by 4 bases, with 16 bases between the two germline ends.

The DNA of the CDR3 is TGTGCCAGCAGTTTACAGGCAGGGTTCTACGAGCAGTACGTC. It is translated as CASSLQAGFYEQYV. This chain links TRBV2 with TRBJ2-7; a weak D match, TRBD1 (5 bases). Trimming cost V 5 bases and J 3 bases, with 14 bases left between them. The V gene's germline CDR1 is SNHLY and CDR2 FYNNEI. The CDR3 length is 14 residues.

This clone was counted once. The V gene is TRBV11-2, the J gene TRBJ1-2; 7 nucleotides match TRBD1. The CDR3 spans 16 residues. V lost 5 bases to trimming and J lost 0 bases; unmatched junction nucleotides: 9. Germline V gene data show CDR1 as SGHAT and CDR2 as FQNNGV. The CDR3 sequence: CASSVGQGTANYGYTF. In DNA form, the CDR3 reads TGTGCCAGCAGCGTTGGCCAAGGGACAGCTAACTATGGCTACACCTTC.

The J gene is TRBJ2-1, the V gene TRBV29-1; the match to TRBD2 covers 8 bases. The germline gives CDR1 SQVTM, CDR2 ANQGSEA. The ends lost 2 bases at V and 9 bases at J; junction bases unmatched: 9. The CDR3 consists of 14 residues. In DNA, the CDR3 is TGCAGCGTTGAACCTAGCGGGCCTCAAGGTGAGCAGTTCTTC. It yields the protein CSVEPSGPQGEQFF.

The CDR3 DNA reads TGTGCCAGCAGTGATCAGGGTAGTGGAAACACCATATATTTT. Translated: CASSDQGSGNTIYF. The V gene is TRBV6-6, the J gene TRBJ1-3, with D maybe TRBD1 (5 bases). The CDR3 is made up of 14 amino acids. Germline values: CDR1 MNHNY, CDR2 SVGAGI (reference sequence). V was cut by 5 bases and J by 3 bases, with 11 bases left in between.

The chain couples TRBV4-2 to TRBJ2-7; 8 nucleotides match TRBD2. The J segment lost 6 bases and the V segment lost 1 base, leaving 8 bases of the junction unmatched. The CDR3 has 15 amino acids. The germline V gene has CDR1 LGHNA and CDR2 YNFKEQ. The DNA for the CDR3 is TGTGCCAGCAGCCAAGTAGGAGCGGGAGCTCCCGAGCAGTACTTC. It specifies CASSQVGAGAPEQYF.

This chain uses TRBV27 with TRBJ2-1; TRBD2 is a possible D gene (6 bases). The V end lost 4 bases, the J end lost 10 bases, and 8 bases lay between the germline ends. CDR1 and CDR2 from the germline V gene are MNHEY and SMNVEV (reference sequence). The CDR3 sequence is 11 residues long. The CDR3 DNA follows: TGTGCCAGCAGTTCGCGGGGCGAGCAGTTCTTC. This encodes CASSSRGEQFF.

This clone was recorded a few times. The CDR3 DNA sequence: TGTGCCAGCAGCCCCGGGGCGCACGGGGTAAAAAGAACCATATATTTT. This encodes CASSPGAHGVKRTIYF. This chain connects TRBV21-1 to TRBJ1-3. TRBV21-1 has pseudogene status. The CDR3 extends over 16 amino acids.

The V call is TRBV28, the J call TRBJ2-1, with TRBD2 matching over 9 bases. The length of the CDR3 is 17 residues. Germline lookup yields CDR1 MDHEN and CDR2 SYDVKM. Losses at the gene ends were 2 bases for V and 6 bases for J; bases not matched to a gene: 11. In DNA, the CDR3 is TGTGCCAGCAGTTTAGCCGAAGGGCGGGAGGGCGGCAATGAGCAGTTCTTC. This encodes CASSLAEGREGGNEQFF.

The gene calls are TRBV5-1 and TRBJ1-1, with 10 bases lining up with TRBD1. Germline loops: CDR1 SGHRS, CDR2 YFSETQ. The junction had 6 bases not matched to a gene; V was cut back by 0 bases and J by 4 bases. The CDR3 has 16 amino acids. CDR3 coding DNA: TGCGCCAGCAGCTTGGCCAATTGGGACAGGGGCACTGAAGCTTTCTTT. Translating gives CASSLANWDRGTEAFF.

V and J are TRBV6-5 and TRBJ1-1; D uncertain. Deletions cut 4 bases from V and 1 base from J, with 4 bases between. The germline V gene encodes CDR1 MNHEY and CDR2 SVGAGI. The CDR3 covers 12 residues. The CDR3 region is CASSFRNTEAFF. CDR3 bases: TGTGCCAGCAGTTTTAGGAACACTGAAGCTTTCTTT.

The chain couples TRBV7-8 to TRBJ1-1; D is uncertain. The germline V gene encodes CDR1 SGHVS and CDR2 FQNEAQ. Trimming shortened V by 5 bases and J by 1 base, and 11 bases separated the two germline ends. The CDR3 is 14 residues long. This CDR3 is CASSPLEANTEAFF. CDR3 sequence (DNA): TGTGCCAGCAGCCCATTGGAGGCGAACACTGAAGCTTTCTTT.

The V gene is TRBV28, the J gene TRBJ2-7; 8 nucleotides line up with TRBD1. Germline CDR1 and CDR2: MDHEN and SYDVKM. The CDR3 runs 13 residues. V lost 5 bases to trimming and J lost 4 bases; unmatched junction nucleotides: 4. This chain's CDR3 is CASSPDRVYEQYF. CDR3 coding DNA: TGTGCCAGCAGTCCGGACAGGGTTTACGAGCAGTACTTC.

The chain links TRBV5-5 to TRBJ2-7; no definite D call. The CDR3 has 10 amino acids. Between the trimmed V and J ends, which lost 0 bases and 5 bases, there was a span of 0 bases. Germline V gene lookup returns CDR1 SGHKS and CDR2 YYEKEE (reference sequence). CDR3 residues: CASSLDEQYV. DNA of the CDR3: TGTGCCAGCAGCTTGGACGAGCAGTACGTC.

V usage is TRBV12-5 and J usage is TRBJ2-5; 8 nucleotides agree with TRBD2. The trim removed 0 bases at V and 4 bases at J, leaving 10 bases unmatched. The CDR3 extends over 17 amino acids. Looked up from germline, CDR1 is LGHNT and CDR2 is FRNRAP. CDR3 loop: CASGLVPISGKGETQYF. Written as DNA, the CDR3 is TGTGCTAGTGGTTTGGTACCTATTAGCGGGAAGGGAGAGACCCAGTACTTC.

Here the CDR3 reads CASRGRVLAKNIQYF. Here the CDR3 DNA reads TGTGCCAGCAGGGGACGCGTGTTAGCCAAAAACATTCAGTACTTC. The V gene is TRBV28, the J gene TRBJ2-4; D may match TRBD1 or TRBD2 (5 bases each). The V end lost 6 bases, the J end lost 0 bases, and 12 bases lay between the germline ends. The germline V gene has CDR1 MDHEN and CDR2 SYDVKM. The CDR3 consists of 15 residues. The full variable domain, rest sourced from reference TRBV28 and TRBJ2-4, is DVKVTQSSRYLVKRTGEKVFLECVQDMDHENMFWYRQDPGLGLRLIYFSYDVKMKEKGDIPEGYSVSREKKERFSLILESASTNQTSMYLCASRGRVLAKNIQYFGAGTRLSVL.

The chain recombines TRBV6-6 with TRBJ2-7, with D hard to call. CDR3 length: 15 residues. With 11 bases removed from V and 0 bases from J, the gap between germline ends came to 20 bases. Germline V CDR1 and CDR2: MNHNY, SVGAGI (reference sequence). Here the CDR3 reads CAGPLKGQHSYEQYV. The CDR3 nucleotides read TGTGCCGGACCACTGAAAGGGCAGCACTCCTACGAGCAGTACGTC.

V is TRBV5-1 and J is TRBJ2-2, with D tentatively TRBD2 (5 bases). V dropped 2 bases and J dropped 0 bases, with 8 bases sitting between them. The length of the CDR3 is 15 residues. Germline values: CDR1 SGHRS, CDR2 YFSETQ. CDR3 amino acids: CASSLADPNTGELFF. The CDR3 nucleotides read TGCGCCAGCAGCTTAGCGGACCCGAACACCGGGGAGCTGTTTTTT.

This clone was recorded a few times. The V gene is TRBV2, the J gene TRBJ1-5; unclear D gene. The CDR3 length is 13 residues. The V end was cut by 6 bases, the J end by 4 bases, with 10 bases between. CDR1 and CDR2 from the germline V gene are SNHLY and FYNNEI. CDR3 residues: CASRGRWNQPQHF. CDR3 DNA: TGTGCCAGCAGAGGACGGTGGAATCAGCCCCAGCATTTT.